The next 6 T cell receptor beta chains were all read from a single sample in a study of graft-versus-host responses after intestinal transplantation. Produced via immunoSEQ multiplex PCR; TCRdb's table is partial and in-frame only. The repertoire has some 39,000 clones, nearly 90% of them found once; the top ten carry 6% to 7.5%. The sample here was PBMCs, taken 260 to 270 days after transplant. Receptors originate from a human patient who received an intestinal transplant, so some T cells may come from the graft donor.

For the CDR3, the DNA is TGTGCCAGCAGCAAACAGGACAACACCGGGGAGCTGTTTTTT. It encodes CASSKQDNTGELFF. The chain employs TRBV21-1 and TRBJ2-2. TRBV21-1 is recorded as a pseudogene. The CDR3 is made up of 14 amino acids.

This clone was seen only once. The chain uses TRBV2 and TRBJ2-4; 7 bases align to TRBD2. V lost 9 bases to trimming and J lost 9 bases; unmatched junction nucleotides: 8. This CDR3 region has 12 residues. Germline V CDR1 and CDR2: SNHLY, FYNNEI. CDR3 region: CASEGAGFIQYF. The CDR3 DNA sequence: TGTGCCAGTGAAGGAGCGGGATTCATTCAGTACTTC.

The chain has TRBV10-3 and TRBJ2-3; unclear D gene. Per germline, CDR1 ENHRY and CDR2 SYGVKD. CDR3 size: 14 residues. V was shortened by 1 base and J by 10 bases, with 15 bases between the two germline ends. CDR3 loop: CAISEYSVARPQYF. The CDR3 DNA reads TGTGCCATCAGTGAGTATAGTGTGGCGAGGCCGCAGTATTTT.

The rearrangement links TRBV4-1 to TRBJ2-3, with 11 bases matching TRBD2. Per germline, CDR1 MGHRA and CDR2 YSYEKL. The CDR3 is 16 amino acids. The V and J ends lost 4 bases and 7 bases, in that order; junction bases with no gene match: 10. CDR3 sequence reads: CASSLAGGPPINTQYF. For the CDR3, the DNA is TGCGCCAGCAGCCTAGCGGGGGGGCCTCCAATAAATACGCAGTATTTT.

This sequence joins TRBV9 and TRBJ2-5, with D possibly TRBD2 on 6 matching bases. This CDR3 is 17 amino acids long. Germline CDR1 is SGDLS and CDR2 is YYNGEE. Trimming shortened V by 1 base and J by 5 bases, and 21 bases separated the two germline ends. The CDR3 coding sequence is TGTGCCAGCAGCGTAAAGTGTGGGGCCCGAGGAGGGGAGACCCAGTACTTC. It codes for CASSVKCGARGGETQYF.

The rearrangement uses TRBV10-2 and TRBJ2-1, with D possibly called TRBD1 or TRBD2 (5 bases each). Germline CDR1 WSHSY, CDR2 SAAADI. Trimming took 7 bases from V and 1 from J, leaving 23 bases between them. This CDR3 comprises 18 residues. In DNA form, the CDR3 reads TGCGCCAGCATGAGGGTCATGTGGGAGAGGGGATCCTACAATGAGCAGTTCTTC. Translating gives CASMRVMWERGSYNEQFF.